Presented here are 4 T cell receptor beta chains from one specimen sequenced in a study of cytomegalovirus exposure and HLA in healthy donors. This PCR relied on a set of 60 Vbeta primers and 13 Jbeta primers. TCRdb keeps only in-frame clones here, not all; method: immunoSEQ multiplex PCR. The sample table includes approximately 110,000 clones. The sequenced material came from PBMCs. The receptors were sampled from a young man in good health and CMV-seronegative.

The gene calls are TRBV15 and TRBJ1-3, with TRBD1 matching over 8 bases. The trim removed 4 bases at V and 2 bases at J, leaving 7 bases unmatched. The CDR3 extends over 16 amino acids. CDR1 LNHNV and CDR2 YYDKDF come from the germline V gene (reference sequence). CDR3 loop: CATSNDPTGAGNTIYF. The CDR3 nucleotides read TGTGCCACCAGCAACGATCCGACAGGGGCTGGAAACACCATATATTTT. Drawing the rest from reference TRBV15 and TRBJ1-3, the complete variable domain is DAMVIQNPRYQVTQFGKPVTLSCSQTLNHNVMYWYQQKSSQAPKLLFHYYDKDFNNEADTPDNFQSRRPNTSFCFLDIRSPGLGDTAMYLCATSNDPTGAGNTIYFGEGSWLTVV.

CDR3 coding DNA: TGTGCCAGCAGCTCGGCGGCGTCACCTTATGGCTACACCTTC. Translating it yields CASSSAASPYGYTF. The chain links TRBV5-4 to TRBJ1-2; D gene ambiguous. The germline gives CDR1 SGHNT, CDR2 YYREEE (reference sequence). V was pared by 3 bases and J by 5 bases, with 14 bases between. The CDR3 runs to 14 residues.

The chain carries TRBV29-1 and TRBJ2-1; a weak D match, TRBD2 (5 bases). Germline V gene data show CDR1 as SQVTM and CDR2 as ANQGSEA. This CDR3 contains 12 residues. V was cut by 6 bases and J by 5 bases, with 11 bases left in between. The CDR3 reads CSVRPSNNEQFF. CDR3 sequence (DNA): TGCAGCGTACGACCTAGCAACAATGAGCAGTTCTTC.

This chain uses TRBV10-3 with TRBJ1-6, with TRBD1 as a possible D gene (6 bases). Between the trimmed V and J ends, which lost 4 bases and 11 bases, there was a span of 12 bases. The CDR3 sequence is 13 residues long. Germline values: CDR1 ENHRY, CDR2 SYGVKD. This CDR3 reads CAISVSGEAPLHF. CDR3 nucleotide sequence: TGTGCCATCAGTGTGTCAGGGGAGGCACCCCTCCACTTT.